This T cell receptor beta chain originates from a study of cytomegalovirus exposure and HLA in healthy donors. This CDR3 has 16 amino acids. V shed 5 bases, J shed 6 bases, and the junction held 8 bases outside the gene matches. Germline V gene data show CDR1 as SGHTA and CDR2 as FQGTGA. The study ran its PCR with 60 Vbeta and 13 Jbeta primers. The method was immunoSEQ multiplex PCR; TCRdb's version includes in-frame clones alone and lacks a portion of them. This sample has some 140,000 clones, with approximately 73% found just once. V and J are TRBV7-3 and TRBJ2-3; TRBD2 matches at 13 bases. The sample comprised PBMCs. The receptor comes from a woman aged 40 to 50 in good health and CMV-seronegative. The DNA of the CDR3 is TGTGCCAGCAGCCACACTAGCGGGGGGGCTGGGGATACGCAGTATTTT. Residues: CASSHTSGGAGDTQYF.